Following are 32 T cell receptor beta chains from one sample sequenced in a study of T cell repertoires in cytomegalovirus infection. These receptors lack a known antigen. MiXCR was run by TCRdb on the reads, yielding one entry per CDR3 protein. This table has 110,000 to 150,000 distinct CDR3 sequences, more than 30% appearing once. This sample comprised CD8+ T cells from cultured PBMCs, obtained from culture after CMV antigen stimulation. The receptors were gathered from a human donor in good health (CMV status not recorded). Some clones in this sample may be carry-over from other donors' samples.

This clonotype was picked up many times. CDR3 in DNA: TGTGCCACCAGCAGGTCGGACAGGGGGTATACTGAAGCTTTCTTT. This sequence encodes CATSRSDRGYTEAFF. The chain links TRBV15 to TRBJ1-1, with TRBD1 matching 10 bases. After removal of 3 bases from V and 5 bases from J, the junction contained 6 bases not matched to a gene. The CDR3 length is 15 residues. The germline CDR1 and CDR2 sequences are LNHNV and YYDKDF (reference sequence).

The chain carries TRBV7-9 and TRBJ2-7; 10 nucleotides align to TRBD1. The ends lost 1 base at V and 3 bases at J; junction bases unmatched: 3. CDR3 size: 15 residues. CDR1 is SEHNR and CDR2 is FQNEAQ in the germline V gene (reference sequence). CDR3 residues: CASSLVGTGDYEQYF. CDR3 DNA: TGTGCCAGCAGCTTAGTCGGGACAGGGGACTACGAGCAGTACTTC.

The chain uses TRBV23-1 and TRBJ2-1, with TRBD1 identical over 7 bases. TRBV23-1 is recorded as an ORF, its role being uncertain. J gave up 2 bases and V 4 bases, and 8 bases lay outside the gene matches. The CDR3 length is 16 residues. The CDR3 nucleotides are TGCGCCAGCAGTCGCCGGATAGGGGGCGCCTACAATGAGCAGTTCTTC. Its translation: CASSRRIGGAYNEQFF.

V is TRBV6-4 and J is TRBJ1-5, with D unclear. Germline loops: CDR1 MRHNA, CDR2 SNTAGT. Deletions cut 0 bases from V and 4 bases from J, with 7 bases between. The CDR3 totals 14 residues. As DNA, the CDR3 is TGTGCCAGCAGTGACTCAGCGTGGAATCAGCCCCAGCATTTT. This sequence encodes CASSDSAWNQPQHF.

The J gene is TRBJ2-2, the V gene TRBV27, with a weak D call TRBD2 (5 bases). CDR1 and CDR2 from the germline V gene are MNHEY and SMNVEV (reference sequence). This CDR3 is built from 12 residues. The V gene lost 5 bases and the J gene lost 6 bases, with 7 bases spanning the gap. The CDR3 reads CASSVGAGELFF. In DNA, the CDR3 is TGTGCCAGCAGTGTGGGAGCCGGGGAGCTGTTTTTT.

This clonotype was observed many times. The chain recombines TRBV7-6 with TRBJ1-1, with no clear D. Germline V gives CDR1 SGHVS, CDR2 FNYEAQ. The CDR3 has 13 amino acids. V was cut by 5 bases and J by 1 base, with 8 bases left in between. The CDR3: CASSDGPNTEAFF. The CDR3 DNA reads TGTGCCAGCAGCGATGGACCGAACACTGAAGCTTTCTTT.

There are many counts of this clonotype. This rearrangement joins TRBV6-1 to TRBJ1-1, with D maybe TRBD1 (6 bases). V was clipped by 5 bases and J by 6 bases, with 19 bases between them. CDR3 length: 15 residues. Germline V CDR1 and CDR2: MNHNS, SASEGT. The CDR3 loop is CASSPQGGPYAEAFF. The CDR3, as DNA: TGTGCCAGCAGTCCACAAGGGGGGCCCTACGCTGAAGCTTTCTTT.

CDR3 nucleotide sequence: TGTGCCAGCAGCAGCCGACACTGGCTTTACGAGCAGTACTTC. This translates into CASSSRHWLYEQYF. This chain connects TRBV7-2 to TRBJ2-7; no definite D call. The CDR3 length is 14 residues. V lost 5 bases and J 4 bases, leaving 15 bases between the germline ends. Germline lookup yields CDR1 SGHTA and CDR2 FQGNSA. The full variable domain, in which reference TRBV7-2 and TRBJ2-7 provide the parts outside the CDR3, is GAGVSQSPSNKVTEKGKDVELRCDPISGHTALYWYRQSLGQGLEFLIYFQGNSAPDKSGLPSDRFSAERTGGSVSTLTIQRTQQEDSAVYLCASSSRHWLYEQYFGPGTRLTVT.

The chain links TRBV7-9 to TRBJ1-4, with D possibly being TRBD1 (5 bases). CDR1 and CDR2 (germline): SEHNR, FQNEAQ (reference sequence). This CDR3 contains 15 residues. V was cut by 4 bases and J by 14 bases, with 23 bases left in between. The DNA of the CDR3 is TGTGCCAGCAGCTCTACCGACGGGGACTCTTCTCGGCTGTTTTTT. Its translation is CASSSTDGDSSRLFF.

This clonotype was detected a few times. Here the CDR3 reads CAITEDSGDTQYF. The CDR3 DNA sequence: TGTGCCATCACCGAGGATTCCGGAGATACGCAGTATTTT. V gene TRBV10-3 combines with J gene TRBJ2-3; D remains ambiguous. Germline V CDR1 and CDR2: ENHRY, SYGVKD. The V and J ends lost 7 bases and 5 bases respectively, with 13 bases between them. The CDR3 consists of 13 residues.

V and J are TRBV12-3 or TRBV12-4 and TRBJ2-3, with 7 nucleotides matching TRBD1. V lost 3 bases and J lost 3; bases outside the gene matches: 12. CDR3 length: 17 residues. CDR3 loop: CASSLLLVRGRTDTQYF. CDR3 sequence (DNA): TGTGCCAGCAGTTTGCTTTTGGTTAGGGGGCGTACAGATACGCAGTATTTT.

In this sample, this clonotype turned up many times. The J gene is TRBJ1-6, the V gene TRBV2, with 8 bases fitting TRBD1. Trimming removed 11 bases from V and 8 bases from J; junction bases left unmatched: 8. This CDR3 has 13 residues. CDR1 and CDR2 from the germline V gene are SNHLY and FYNNEI. The CDR3 region has the DNA TGTGCCGTAAAGACAGGGGCTGATTCACCCCTCCACTTT. It codes for CAVKTGADSPLHF.

A few counts support this clonotype. This chain uses TRBV12-3 or TRBV12-4 with TRBJ1-5; the D is unclear. V shed 4 bases and J shed 7 bases, with 17 bases lying between them. The CDR3 loop spans 15 amino acids. The chain's CDR3 is CASSSLLEGFQPQHF. In DNA, the CDR3 is TGTGCCAGCAGTTCTTTGTTGGAGGGCTTCCAGCCCCAGCATTTT.

At least ten counts were recorded for this clonotype. The chain recombines TRBV6-6 with TRBJ2-1, with D hard to call. Looked up from germline, CDR1 is MNHNY and CDR2 is SVGAGI (reference sequence). V lost 3 bases, J lost 0 bases, and 6 bases lay in between. The CDR3 length is 14 residues. The CDR3 DNA is TGTGCCAGCAGTTATATCAGCTCCTACAATGAGCAGTTCTTC. As protein: CASSYISSYNEQFF.

The sample holds a few counts of this clonotype. This chain uses TRBV2 with TRBJ2-1; 9 positions match TRBD1. CDR1 is SNHLY and CDR2 is FYNNEI in the germline V gene. J was trimmed by 5 bases and V by 4 bases; bases with no gene match: 6. CDR3 length equals 15 residues. The CDR3 here is CASSGLDRGDNEQFF. In DNA, the CDR3 is TGTGCCAGCAGTGGCCTGGACAGGGGAGACAATGAGCAGTTCTTC.

The table lists this clonotype with a few counts. The chain joins TRBV19 to TRBJ2-1, with 8 bases matching TRBD1. The V gene's germline CDR1 is LNHDA and CDR2 SQIVND (reference sequence). V lost 3 bases, J lost 0 bases, and 4 bases stayed unmatched. This CDR3 is built from 16 residues. CDR3 sequence: CASSITGGSSYNEQFF. The CDR3 nucleotides read TGTGCCAGTAGTATCACAGGGGGTAGCTCCTACAATGAGCAGTTCTTC.

V is TRBV5-4 and J is TRBJ2-1; 7 bases fit TRBD2. With V trimmed by 3 bases and J by 2 bases, 5 bases remained unmatched. The CDR3 has 15 amino acids. In germline, CDR1 is SGHNT, CDR2 YYREEE (reference sequence). The CDR3 region has the DNA TGTGCCAGCAGCTATACGGGGGGAGCCTACAATGAGCAGTTCTTC. Its protein product is CASSYTGGAYNEQFF.

This chain connects TRBV9 to TRBJ2-3, with D possibly called TRBD1 or TRBD2 (6 bases each). Germline CDR1 is SGDLS and CDR2 is YYNGEE. V was clipped by 0 bases and J by 4 bases, with 9 bases between them. This CDR3 region has 14 residues. In DNA form, the CDR3 reads TGTGCCAGCAGCGTAGACGGGGGCGCAGATACGCAGTATTTT. Translated, it gives CASSVDGGADTQYF.

The rearrangement links TRBV10-3 to TRBJ2-3; 7 bases are shared with TRBD2. In germline, CDR1 is ENHRY, CDR2 SYGVKD. V lost 7 bases, J lost 4 bases, and 8 bases stayed unmatched. The CDR3 spans 14 residues. CDR3 sequence: CAITGEGWPDTQYF. CDR3 nucleotide sequence: TGTGCCATCACGGGGGAGGGGTGGCCAGATACGCAGTATTTT.

This clonotype was seen many times. The chain couples TRBV12-3 or TRBV12-4 to TRBJ2-2, with 9 bases aligning to TRBD2. The CDR3 totals 15 residues. With 5 bases clipped from V and 4 bases from J, the junction kept 5 bases outside the gene matches. As DNA, the CDR3 is TGTGCCAGCAGTCAGACTAGCGGAGTCACCGGGGAGCTGTTTTTT. It translates to CASSQTSGVTGELFF.

The chain is built from TRBV14 and TRBJ1-2; 8 nucleotides line up with TRBD1. The CDR3 sequence is 16 residues long. Per germline, CDR1 SGHDN and CDR2 FVKESK. V was clipped by 0 bases and J by 4 bases; unmatched bases: 7. This chain's CDR3 is CASSQDWTGIPYGYTF. CDR3 in DNA: TGTGCCAGCAGCCAAGATTGGACAGGGATTCCCTATGGCTACACCTTC.

This clonotype was seen a handful of times. The CDR3 DNA sequence: TGTGCCAGTAGTTTGCTCTCCGGGACATATAACACCGGGGAGCTGTTTTTT. Amino acid sequence: CASSLLSGTYNTGELFF. The chain has TRBV19 and TRBJ2-2; D possibly corresponds to TRBD1 (6 bases). CDR3 length equals 17 residues. The germline CDR1 and CDR2 sequences are LNHDA and SQIVND (reference sequence). Trimming took 5 bases from V and 2 from J, leaving 18 bases between them.

The table lists this clonotype with a few counts. The chain has TRBV5-1 and TRBJ1-2; D uncertain. Trimming pared 2 bases from V and 6 bases from J, leaving 14 bases between. Germline lookup yields CDR1 SGHRS and CDR2 YFSETQ. The CDR3 has 14 residues. Here the CDR3 reads CASSFSGAGDGYTF. The CDR3 coding sequence is TGCGCCAGCAGCTTTTCCGGCGCTGGCGATGGCTACACCTTC. Together with reference TRBV5-1 and TRBJ1-2, the CDR3 gives the full variable domain: KAGVTQTPRYLIKTRGQQVTLSCSPISGHRSVSWYQQTPGQGLQFLFEYFSETQRNKGNFPGRFSGRQFSNSRSEMNVSTLELGDSALYLCASSFSGAGDGYTFGSGTRLTVV.

This chain's CDR3 is CASRESGSGITNEQYF. CDR3 DNA sequence: TGTGCCAGCAGAGAGTCGGGGAGTGGGATAACGAACGAGCAGTACTTC. This chain joins TRBV5-6 and TRBJ2-7, with a possible D match to TRBD2 (5 bases). V dropped 5 bases and J dropped 5 bases, with 23 bases sitting between them. Germline loops: CDR1 SGHDT, CDR2 YYEEEE. The CDR3 extends over 16 amino acids.

This clonotype has only a few counts. The rearrangement links TRBV9 to TRBJ1-6; D gene uncertain. The CDR3 covers 14 residues. Germline values: CDR1 SGDLS, CDR2 YYNGEE. V lost 3 bases, J lost 5 bases, and 9 bases lay in between. The CDR3 DNA follows: TGTGCCAGCAGCGAGGCAGCGGATAATTCACCCCTCCACTTT. It translates to CASSEAADNSPLHF.

This clonotype came up once. The junction and the germline gene differ at one end; a read error may be behind it. V usage is TRBV27 and J usage is TRBJ2-1; D tentatively fits TRBD1 or TRBD2 (5 bases each). Germline V gives CDR1 MNHEY, CDR2 SMNVEV (reference sequence). This CDR3 region has 15 residues. The CDR3 nucleotides read TGTGTCAGCAGTCGGGGCCAAGCATCCTACAATGAGCAGTTCTTC. Encoded protein: CVSSRGQASYNEQFF.

The gene calls are TRBV9 and TRBJ2-3; 7 nucleotides match TRBD2. With V trimmed by 2 bases and J by 3 bases, 3 bases remained unmatched. Per germline, CDR1 SGDLS and CDR2 YYNGEE. This CDR3 has 14 amino acids. The CDR3 bases are TGTGCCAGCAGCGTTTGGGGGGGGACAGATACGCAGTATTTT. Protein sequence: CASSVWGGTDTQYF.

This sequence joins TRBV10-3 and TRBJ2-1, with no clear D. Germline values: CDR1 ENHRY, CDR2 SYGVKD. The CDR3 spans 12 residues. Trimming left V 2 bases short and J 6 bases short, with 5 bases between. This CDR3 is CAISEGSNEQFF. CDR3 bases: TGTGCCATCAGTGAGGGCAGCAATGAGCAGTTCTTC.

This clonotype has only a few counts. The V call is TRBV4-1, the J call TRBJ1-3; D is unresolved. V was cut by 4 bases and J by 4 bases, with 17 bases left in between. Germline CDR1 reads MGHRA; CDR2 reads YSYEKL. The CDR3 loop spans 16 amino acids. Here the CDR3 DNA reads TGCGCCAGCAGCCCATGGGAGAACAGAGGAGGAAACACCATATATTTT. Its translation is CASSPWENRGGNTIYF.

This clonotype was seen repeatedly, ten times or more. This chain connects TRBV12-3 or TRBV12-4 to TRBJ2-7; no clear D. The CDR3 runs 12 residues. Trimming cost V 4 bases and J 5 bases, with 9 bases left between them. CDR3 residues: CASSSGLHEQYF. CDR3 nucleotides: TGTGCCAGCAGTTCCGGCCTCCACGAGCAGTACTTC.

Relative to its sample, this clonotype is medium-sized. CDR3 nucleotide sequence: TGTGCCAGCAGCCAGGGGCACGGGAGCTCCTACAATGAGCAGTTCTTC. It yields the protein CASSQGHGSSYNEQFF. This chain links TRBV7-9 with TRBJ2-1, with D perhaps being TRBD1 or TRBD2 (6 bases each). The CDR3 extends over 16 amino acids. Looked up from germline, CDR1 is SEHNR and CDR2 is FQNEAQ (reference sequence). Trimming removed 5 bases at V and 0 bases at J, with 14 bases between. Based on the CDR3 plus reference TRBV7-9 and TRBJ2-1, the full variable domain is DTGVSQNPRHKITKRGQNVTFRCDPISEHNRLYWYRQTLGQGPEFLTYFQNEAQLEKSRLLSDRFSAERPKGSFSTLEIQRTEQGDSAMYLCASSQGHGSSYNEQFFGPGTRLTVL.

V is TRBV6-6 and J is TRBJ2-4; TRBD2 matches at 7 bases. Germline loops: CDR1 MNHNY, CDR2 SVGAGI (reference sequence). The CDR3 covers 15 residues. The V and J ends lost 5 bases and 8 bases, in that order; junction bases with no gene match: 12. The CDR3 protein is CASSTTSYPPDIQYF. The CDR3 DNA is TGTGCCAGCAGTACGACTAGCTATCCGCCAGACATTCAGTACTTC.